This T cell receptor (beta chain) was observed in a study of long-term antiretroviral therapy in people with HIV. The assay used was immunoSEQ (version v3.0), run at survey level. The table came from immunoSEQ multiplex PCR; TCRdb's copy has only in-frame clones and leaves some out. The sample yields approximately 26,000 clones, 65% to 85% seen once. Comment on this clone: Its target is not known.

There are 12 residues in the CDR3. Germline lookup yields CDR1 SGDLS and CDR2 YYNGEE. The V and J ends lost 0 bases and 10 bases respectively, with 10 bases between them. Points from the study as a whole: Even long-term ART left TRB diversity below transplant donor controls, despite gains. Those clones which expanded before ART made up the dominant part of the repertoire at all time points.

At minimum, one pre-ART and two post-ART PBMC samples were obtained from each donor. This sample comprised unsorted PBMCs, obtained 0.4 years after starting antiretroviral therapy. This TCR came from a man younger than 30 with HIV. This chain joins TRBV9 and TRBJ1-2; D not certain. The CDR3 coding sequence is TGTGCCAGCAGCGTAGACGGGTACGCCTACACCTTC. This translates into CASSVDGYAYTF.